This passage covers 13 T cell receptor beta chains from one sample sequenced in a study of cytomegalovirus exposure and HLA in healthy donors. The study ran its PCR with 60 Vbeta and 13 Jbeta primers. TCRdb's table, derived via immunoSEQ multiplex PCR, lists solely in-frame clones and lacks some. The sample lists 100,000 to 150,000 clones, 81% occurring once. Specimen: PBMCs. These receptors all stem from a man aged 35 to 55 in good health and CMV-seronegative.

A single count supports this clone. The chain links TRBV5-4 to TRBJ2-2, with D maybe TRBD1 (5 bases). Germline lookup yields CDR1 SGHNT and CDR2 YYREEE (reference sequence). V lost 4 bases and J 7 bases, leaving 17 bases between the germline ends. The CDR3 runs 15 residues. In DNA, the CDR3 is TGTGCCAGCAGCGAGACAAGGGGATTTGGCGGGGAGCTGTTTTTT. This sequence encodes CASSETRGFGGELFF.

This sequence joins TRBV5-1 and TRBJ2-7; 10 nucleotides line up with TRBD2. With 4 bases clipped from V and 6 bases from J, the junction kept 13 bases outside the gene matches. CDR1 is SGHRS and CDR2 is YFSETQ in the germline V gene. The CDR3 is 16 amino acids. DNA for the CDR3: TGCGCCAGCAGCGAGGGAGCGGGGGGGCCTGTCAGCGAGCAGTACTTC. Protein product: CASSEGAGGPVSEQYF.

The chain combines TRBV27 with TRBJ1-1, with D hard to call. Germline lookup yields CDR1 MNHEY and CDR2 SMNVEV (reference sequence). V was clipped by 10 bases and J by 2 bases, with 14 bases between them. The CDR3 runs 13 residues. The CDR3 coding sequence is TGTGCCACCTCCTACAGAAGTAACACTGAAGCTTTCTTT. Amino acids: CATSYRSNTEAFF.

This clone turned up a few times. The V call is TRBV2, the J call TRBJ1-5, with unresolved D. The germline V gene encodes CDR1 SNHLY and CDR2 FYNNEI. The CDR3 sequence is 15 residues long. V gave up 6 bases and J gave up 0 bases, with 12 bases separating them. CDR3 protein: CASRETPYSNQPQHF. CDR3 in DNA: TGTGCCAGCAGGGAAACACCTTATAGCAATCAGCCCCAGCATTTT. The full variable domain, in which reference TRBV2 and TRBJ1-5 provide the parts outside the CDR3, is EPEVTQTPSHQVTQMGQEVILRCVPISNHLYFYWYRQILGQKVEFLVSFYNNEISEKSEIFDDQFSVERPDGSNFTLKIRSTKLEDSAMYFCASRETPYSNQPQHFGDGTRLSIL.

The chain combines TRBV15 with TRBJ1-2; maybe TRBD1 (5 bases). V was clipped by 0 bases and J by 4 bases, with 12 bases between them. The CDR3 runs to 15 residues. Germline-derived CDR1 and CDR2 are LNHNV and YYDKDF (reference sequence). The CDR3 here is CATSREGGVGYGYTF. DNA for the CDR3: TGTGCCACCAGCAGAGAGGGGGGGGTTGGCTATGGCTACACCTTC.

The DNA for the CDR3 is TGTGCCAGCTCACGGACATCCCGGCGGAACACCGGGGAGCTGTTTTTT. It codes for CASSRTSRRNTGELFF. J is TRBJ2-2 and V is TRBV18; maybe TRBD1 (5 bases). The germline V and J ends were trimmed by 4 bases and 1 base, with 13 bases remaining between them. There are 16 residues in the CDR3. Germline CDR1 KGHSH, CDR2 LQKENI.

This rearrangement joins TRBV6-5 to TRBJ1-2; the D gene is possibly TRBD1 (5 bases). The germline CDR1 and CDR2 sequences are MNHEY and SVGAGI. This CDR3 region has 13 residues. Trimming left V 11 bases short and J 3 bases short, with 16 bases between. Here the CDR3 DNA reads TGTGCCGTAAAGCCAGGGCGGCACTATGGCTACACCTTC. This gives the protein CAVKPGRHYGYTF.

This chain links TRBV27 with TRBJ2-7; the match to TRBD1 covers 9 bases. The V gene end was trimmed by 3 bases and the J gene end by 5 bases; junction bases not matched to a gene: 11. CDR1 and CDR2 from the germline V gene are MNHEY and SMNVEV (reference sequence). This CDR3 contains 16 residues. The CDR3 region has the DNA TGTGCCAGCAGTTTTTGGGACAGGGTCACAACGAACGAGCAGTACTTC. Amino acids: CASSFWDRVTTNEQYF.

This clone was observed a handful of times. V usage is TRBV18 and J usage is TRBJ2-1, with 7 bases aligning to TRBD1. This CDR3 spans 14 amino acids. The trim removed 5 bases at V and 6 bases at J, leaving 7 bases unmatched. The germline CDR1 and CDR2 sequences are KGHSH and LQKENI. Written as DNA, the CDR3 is TGTGCCAGCTCAGGCAGGGGGTTGTCCAATGAGCAGTTCTTC. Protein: CASSGRGLSNEQFF.

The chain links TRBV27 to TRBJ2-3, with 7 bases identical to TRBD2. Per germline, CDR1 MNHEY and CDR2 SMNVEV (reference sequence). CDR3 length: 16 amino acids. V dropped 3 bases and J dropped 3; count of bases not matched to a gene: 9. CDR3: CASSLSAGDPTDTQYF. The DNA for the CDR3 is TGTGCCAGCAGTTTGAGTGCGGGAGACCCTACAGATACGCAGTATTTT.

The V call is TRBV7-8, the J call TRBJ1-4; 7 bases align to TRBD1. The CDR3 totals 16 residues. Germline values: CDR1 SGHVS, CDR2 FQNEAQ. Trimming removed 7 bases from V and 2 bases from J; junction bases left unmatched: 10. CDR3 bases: TGTGCCAGCAAATTCGAAGGCAGGGGGACTAATGAAAAACTGTTTTTT. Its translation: CASKFEGRGTNEKLFF.

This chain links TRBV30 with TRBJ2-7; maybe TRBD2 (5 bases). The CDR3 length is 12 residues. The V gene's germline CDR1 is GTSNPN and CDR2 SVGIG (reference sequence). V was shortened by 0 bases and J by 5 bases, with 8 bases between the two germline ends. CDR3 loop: CAWSVERDEQYF. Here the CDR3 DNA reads TGTGCCTGGAGTGTCGAGAGGGACGAGCAGTACTTC.

The CDR3 nucleotides are TGTGCCAGCAGTTACGGAGGGGCAGTGAATGAAAAACTGTTTTTT. It codes for CASSYGGAVNEKLFF. V gene TRBV6-6 combines with J gene TRBJ1-4; a weak D match, TRBD1 (5 bases). Germline V gene data show CDR1 as MNHNY and CDR2 as SVGAGI (reference sequence). The CDR3 length is 15 residues. Trimming pared 2 bases from V and 5 bases from J, leaving 12 bases between.